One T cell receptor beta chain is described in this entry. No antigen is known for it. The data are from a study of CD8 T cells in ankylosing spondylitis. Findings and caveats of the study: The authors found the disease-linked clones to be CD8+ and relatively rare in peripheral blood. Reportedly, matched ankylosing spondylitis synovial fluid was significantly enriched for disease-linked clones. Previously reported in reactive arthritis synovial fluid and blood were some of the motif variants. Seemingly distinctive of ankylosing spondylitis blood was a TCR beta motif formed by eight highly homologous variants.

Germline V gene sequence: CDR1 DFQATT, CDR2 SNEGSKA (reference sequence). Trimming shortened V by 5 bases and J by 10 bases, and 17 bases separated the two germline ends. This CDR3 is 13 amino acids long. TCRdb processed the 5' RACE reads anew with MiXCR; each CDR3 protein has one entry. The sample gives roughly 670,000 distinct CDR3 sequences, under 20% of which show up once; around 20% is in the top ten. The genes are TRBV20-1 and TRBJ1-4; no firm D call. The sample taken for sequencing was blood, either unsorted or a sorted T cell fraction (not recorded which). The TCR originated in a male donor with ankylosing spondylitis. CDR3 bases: TGCAGTGCTTCGGACCTTCCCAAAGGAAAACTGTTTTTT. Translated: CSASDLPKGKLFF.